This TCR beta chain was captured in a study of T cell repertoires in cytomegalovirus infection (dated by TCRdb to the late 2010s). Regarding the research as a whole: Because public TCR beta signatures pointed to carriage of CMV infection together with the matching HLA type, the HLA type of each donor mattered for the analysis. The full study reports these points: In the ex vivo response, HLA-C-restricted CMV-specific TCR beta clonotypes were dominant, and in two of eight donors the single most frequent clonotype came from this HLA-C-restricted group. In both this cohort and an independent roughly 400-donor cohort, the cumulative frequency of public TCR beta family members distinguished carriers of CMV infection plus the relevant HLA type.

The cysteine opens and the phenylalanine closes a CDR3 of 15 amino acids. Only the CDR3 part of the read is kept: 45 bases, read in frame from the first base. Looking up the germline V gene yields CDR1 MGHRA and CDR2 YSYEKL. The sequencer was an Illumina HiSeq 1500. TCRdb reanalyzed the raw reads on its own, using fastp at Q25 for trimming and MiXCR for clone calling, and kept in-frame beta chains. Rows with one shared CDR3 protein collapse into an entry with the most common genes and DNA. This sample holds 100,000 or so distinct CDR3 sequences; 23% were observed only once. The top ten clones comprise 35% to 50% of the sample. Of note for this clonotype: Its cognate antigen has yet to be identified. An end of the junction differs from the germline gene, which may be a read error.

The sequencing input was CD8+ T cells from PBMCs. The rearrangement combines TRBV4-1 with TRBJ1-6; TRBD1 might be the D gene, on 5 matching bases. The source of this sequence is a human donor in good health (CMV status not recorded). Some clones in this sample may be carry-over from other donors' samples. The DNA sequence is TGCACCAGCAGCCAGGAGGGGCAGGGAAATTCACCCCTCCACTTT. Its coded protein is CTSSQEGQGNSPLHF.